These T cell receptor beta chains were read from a single sample in a study of blood T cell repertoires in COVID-19. Some clones are missing from TCRdb's copy, which holds only in-frame ones; the method was immunoSEQ multiplex PCR. The sample records 250,000 to 350,000 clones, 80% to 90% being singletons. Sample: peripheral blood. These receptors originate from a woman aged 70 to 79 with COVID-19, enrolled during active disease. The conserved cysteine and the conserved F or W are not part of the CDR3 here. A D gene is named only where the DNA matches it firmly. The size entry is marked missing in some rows and otherwise reads once, few, many or a size class.

v_call: TRBV7-9; j_call: TRBJ1-1; clone_size: -; d_call: -; cdr3_aa: ASSPGGPPPPGTEAF
v_call: TRBV5-5; j_call: TRBJ1-2; clone_size: -; d_call: TRBD1; cdr3_aa: ASSFRDRDYGYT
v_call: TRBV21-1; j_call: TRBJ2-5; clone_size: -; d_call: -; cdr3_aa: ASRTSGAQETQY
v_call: TRBV9; j_call: TRBJ2-7; clone_size: -; d_call: -; cdr3_aa: ASSVRVNSYEQY
v_call: TRBV11-2; j_call: TRBJ1-1; clone_size: few; d_call: -; cdr3_aa: ASSLGRTEAF
v_call: TRBV5-6; j_call: TRBJ1-4; clone_size: few; d_call: -; cdr3_aa: ASSPDSNEKLF
v_call: TRBV10-2; j_call: TRBJ2-3; clone_size: once; d_call: TRBD2; cdr3_aa: ASKNSAGGWDTQY
v_call: TRBV9; j_call: TRBJ1-6; clone_size: -; d_call: -; cdr3_aa: ASSVGGVSSYNSPLH
v_call: TRBV7-6; j_call: TRBJ1-1; clone_size: -; d_call: -; cdr3_aa: ASSRFGGNTEAF
v_call: TRBV5-1; j_call: TRBJ2-1; clone_size: -; d_call: -; cdr3_aa: ASSLEGNEQF
v_call: TRBV5-6; j_call: TRBJ2-5; clone_size: -; d_call: -; cdr3_aa: ASLGARETQY